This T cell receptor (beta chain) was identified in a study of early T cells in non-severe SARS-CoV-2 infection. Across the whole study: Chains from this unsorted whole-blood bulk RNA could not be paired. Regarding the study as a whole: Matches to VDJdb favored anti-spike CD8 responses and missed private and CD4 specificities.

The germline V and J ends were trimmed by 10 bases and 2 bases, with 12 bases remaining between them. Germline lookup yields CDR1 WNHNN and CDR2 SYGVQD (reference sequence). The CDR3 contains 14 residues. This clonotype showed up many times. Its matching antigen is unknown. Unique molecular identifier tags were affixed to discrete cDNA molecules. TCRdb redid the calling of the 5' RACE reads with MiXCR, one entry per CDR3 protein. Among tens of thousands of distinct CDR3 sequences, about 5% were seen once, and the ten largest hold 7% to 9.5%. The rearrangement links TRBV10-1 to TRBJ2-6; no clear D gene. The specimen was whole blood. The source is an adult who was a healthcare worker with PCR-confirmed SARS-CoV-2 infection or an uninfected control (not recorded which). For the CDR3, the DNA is TGCGCCACCCCACTTGGGGCTGGGGCCAACGTCCTGACTTTC. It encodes CATPLGAGANVLTF.